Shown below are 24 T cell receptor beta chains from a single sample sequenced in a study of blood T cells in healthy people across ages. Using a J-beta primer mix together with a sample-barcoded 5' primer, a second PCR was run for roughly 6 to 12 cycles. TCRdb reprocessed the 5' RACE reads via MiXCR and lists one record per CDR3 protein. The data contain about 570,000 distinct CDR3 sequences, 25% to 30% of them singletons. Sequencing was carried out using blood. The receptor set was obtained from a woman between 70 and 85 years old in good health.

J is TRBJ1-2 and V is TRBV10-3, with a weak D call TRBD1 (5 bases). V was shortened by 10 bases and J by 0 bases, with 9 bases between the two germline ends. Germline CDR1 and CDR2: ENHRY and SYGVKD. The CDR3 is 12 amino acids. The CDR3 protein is CASRGTNYGYTF. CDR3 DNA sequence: TGTGCCAGCCGGGGGACTAACTATGGCTACACCTTC.

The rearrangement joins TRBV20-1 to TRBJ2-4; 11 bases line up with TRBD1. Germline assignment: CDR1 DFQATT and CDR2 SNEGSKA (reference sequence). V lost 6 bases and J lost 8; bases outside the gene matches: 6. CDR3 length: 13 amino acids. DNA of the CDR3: TGCAGTGCGCCGGGACAGGGGGGGGACATTCAGTACTTC. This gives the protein CSAPGQGGDIQYF.

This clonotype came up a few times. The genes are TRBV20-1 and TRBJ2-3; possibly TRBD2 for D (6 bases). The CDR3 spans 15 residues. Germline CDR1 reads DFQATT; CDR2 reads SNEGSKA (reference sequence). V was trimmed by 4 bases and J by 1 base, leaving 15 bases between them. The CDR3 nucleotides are TGCAGTGCTAACACCCGGGGGTTAGGCACAGATACGCAGTATTTT. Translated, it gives CSANTRGLGTDTQYF.

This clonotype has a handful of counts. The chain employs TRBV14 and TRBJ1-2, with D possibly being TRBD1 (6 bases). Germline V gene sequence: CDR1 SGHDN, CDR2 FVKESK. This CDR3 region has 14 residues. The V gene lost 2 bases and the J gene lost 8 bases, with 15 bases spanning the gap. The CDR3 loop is CASSQSARGGGYTF. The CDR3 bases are TGTGCCAGCAGCCAAAGCGCGAGGGGGGGAGGCTACACCTTC. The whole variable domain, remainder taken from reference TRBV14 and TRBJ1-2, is EAGVTQFPSHSVIEKGQTVTLRCDPISGHDNLYWYRRVMGKEIKFLLHFVKESKQDESGMPNNRFLAERTGGTYSTLKVQPAELEDSGVYFCASSQSARGGGYTFGSGTRLTVV.

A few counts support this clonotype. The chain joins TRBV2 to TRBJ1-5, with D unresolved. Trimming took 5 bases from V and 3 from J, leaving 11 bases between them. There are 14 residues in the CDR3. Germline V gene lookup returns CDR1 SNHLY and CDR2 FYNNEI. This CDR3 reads CASSSEENNQPQHF. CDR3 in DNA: TGTGCCAGCAGTTCAGAAGAAAACAATCAGCCCCAGCATTTT. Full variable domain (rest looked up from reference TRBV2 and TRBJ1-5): EPEVTQTPSHQVTQMGQEVILRCVPISNHLYFYWYRQILGQKVEFLVSFYNNEISEKSEIFDDQFSVERPDGSNFTLKIRSTKLEDSAMYFCASSSEENNQPQHFGDGTRLSIL.

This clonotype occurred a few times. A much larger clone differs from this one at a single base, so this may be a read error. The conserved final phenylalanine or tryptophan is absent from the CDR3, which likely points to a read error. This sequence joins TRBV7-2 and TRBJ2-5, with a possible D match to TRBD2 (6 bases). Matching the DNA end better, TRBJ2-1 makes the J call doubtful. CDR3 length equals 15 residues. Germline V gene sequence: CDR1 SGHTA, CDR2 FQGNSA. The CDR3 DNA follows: TGTGCCAGCAGAGCCTCCGGGACTGGGTCTTGGGAGCAGTTCCTC. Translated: CASRASGTGSWEQFL.

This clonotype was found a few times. The CDR3 bases are TGTGCCACCAGTGATTTGGGAGCGGGGGGCACAGATACGCAGTATTTT. This codes for CATSDLGAGGTDTQYF. The chain employs TRBV24-1 and TRBJ2-3, with 8 bases lining up with TRBD2. Trimming at V came to 0 bases and at J to 1 base, leaving 2 bases not matched to a gene. From germline, CDR1 is KGHDR and CDR2 SFDVKD. The CDR3 spans 16 residues.

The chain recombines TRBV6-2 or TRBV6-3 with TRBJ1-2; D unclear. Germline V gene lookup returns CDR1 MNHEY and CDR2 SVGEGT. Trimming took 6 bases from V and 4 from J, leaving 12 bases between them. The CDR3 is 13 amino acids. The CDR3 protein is CASSPSKAYGYTF. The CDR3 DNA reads TGTGCCAGCAGCCCTTCGAAGGCCTATGGCTACACCTTC.

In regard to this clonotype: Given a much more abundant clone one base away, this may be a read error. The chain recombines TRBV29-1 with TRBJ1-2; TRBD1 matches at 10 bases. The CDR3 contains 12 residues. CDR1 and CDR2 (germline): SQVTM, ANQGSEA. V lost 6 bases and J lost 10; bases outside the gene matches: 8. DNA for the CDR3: TGCAGCGTGAGGGGACAGGGGCAATACTACACCTTC. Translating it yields CSVRGQGQYYTF.

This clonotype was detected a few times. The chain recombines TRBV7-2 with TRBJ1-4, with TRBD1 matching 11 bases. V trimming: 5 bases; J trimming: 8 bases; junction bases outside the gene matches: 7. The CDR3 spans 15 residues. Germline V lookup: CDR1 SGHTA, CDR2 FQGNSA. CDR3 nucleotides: TGTGCCAGCAGCATTTGGACAGGGGGCGTAGAAAAACTGTTTTTT. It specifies CASSIWTGGVEKLFF.

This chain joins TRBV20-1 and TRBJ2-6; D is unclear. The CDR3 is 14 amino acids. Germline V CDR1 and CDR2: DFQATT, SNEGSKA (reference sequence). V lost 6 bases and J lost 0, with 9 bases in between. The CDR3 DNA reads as TGCAGTGCCAACGATCACTCTGGGGCCAACGTCCTGACTTTC. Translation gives CSANDHSGANVLTF.

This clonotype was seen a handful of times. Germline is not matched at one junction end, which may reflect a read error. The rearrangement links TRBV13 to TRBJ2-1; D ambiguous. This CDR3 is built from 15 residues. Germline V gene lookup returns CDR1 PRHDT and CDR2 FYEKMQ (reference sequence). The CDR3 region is CASSLGVLSYNVQFF. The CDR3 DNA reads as TGTGCCAGCAGCTTAGGAGTCCTCTCCTACAATGTGCAGTTCTTC.

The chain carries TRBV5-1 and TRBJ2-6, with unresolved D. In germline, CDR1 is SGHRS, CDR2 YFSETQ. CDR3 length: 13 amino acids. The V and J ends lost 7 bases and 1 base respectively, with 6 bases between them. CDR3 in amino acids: CASSASGANVLTF. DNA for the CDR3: TGCGCCAGCTCAGCGTCTGGGGCCAACGTCCTGACTTTC.

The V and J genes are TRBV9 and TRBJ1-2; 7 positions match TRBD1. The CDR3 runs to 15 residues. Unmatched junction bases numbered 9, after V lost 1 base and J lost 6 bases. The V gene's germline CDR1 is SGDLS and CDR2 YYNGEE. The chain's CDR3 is CASSVRTTGTDGYTF. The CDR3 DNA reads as TGTGCCAGCAGCGTACGAACTACCGGGACAGATGGCTACACCTTC.

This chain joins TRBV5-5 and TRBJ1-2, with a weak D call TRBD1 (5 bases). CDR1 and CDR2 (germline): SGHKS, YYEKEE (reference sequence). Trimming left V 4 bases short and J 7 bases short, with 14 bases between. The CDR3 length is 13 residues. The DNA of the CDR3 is TGTGCCAGCAGCGACCTGGAGGGGTTTGGCTACACCTTC. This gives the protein CASSDLEGFGYTF. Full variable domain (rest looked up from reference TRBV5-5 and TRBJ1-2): DAGVTQSPTHLIKTRGQQVTLRCSPISGHKSVSWYQQVLGQGPQFIFQYYEKEERGRGNFPDRFSARQFPNYSSELNVNALLLGDSALYLCASSDLEGFGYTFGSGTRLTVV.

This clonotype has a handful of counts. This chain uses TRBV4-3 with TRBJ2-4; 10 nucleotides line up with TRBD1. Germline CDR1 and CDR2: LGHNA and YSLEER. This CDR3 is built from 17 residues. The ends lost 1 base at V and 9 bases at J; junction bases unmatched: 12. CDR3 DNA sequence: TGCGCCAGCAGCCAAGGCCCCCTTGGACAGGGGGGTGGCATTCAGTACTTC. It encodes CASSQGPLGQGGGIQYF.

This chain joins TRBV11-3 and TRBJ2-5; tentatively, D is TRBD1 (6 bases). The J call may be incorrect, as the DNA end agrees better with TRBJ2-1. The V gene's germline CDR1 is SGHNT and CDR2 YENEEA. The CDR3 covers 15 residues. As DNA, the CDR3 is TGTGCCAGCAGCTCGACGGGACAACGATTCAATGAGCAGTTCTTC. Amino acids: CASSSTGQRFNEQFF.

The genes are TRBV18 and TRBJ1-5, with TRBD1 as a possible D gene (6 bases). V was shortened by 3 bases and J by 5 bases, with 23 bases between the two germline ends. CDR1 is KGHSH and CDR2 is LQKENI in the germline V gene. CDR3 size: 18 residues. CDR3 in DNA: TGTGCCAGCTCACCTCGTACTGCAAGACAGGTCGTAGATCAGCCCCAGCATTTT. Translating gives CASSPRTARQVVDQPQHF.

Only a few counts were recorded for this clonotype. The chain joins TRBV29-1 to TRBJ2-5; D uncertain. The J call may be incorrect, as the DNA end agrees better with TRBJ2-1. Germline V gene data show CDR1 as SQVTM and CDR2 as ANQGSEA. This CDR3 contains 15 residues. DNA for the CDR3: TGCAGCGTTGAAAAGGACGGCAACCCATACAATGAGCAGTTCTTC. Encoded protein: CSVEKDGNPYNEQFF.

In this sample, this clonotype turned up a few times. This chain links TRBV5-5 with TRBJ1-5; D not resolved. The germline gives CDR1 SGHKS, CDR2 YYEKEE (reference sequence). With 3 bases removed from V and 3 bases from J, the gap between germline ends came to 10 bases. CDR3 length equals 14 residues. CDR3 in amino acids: CASSSDGINQPQHF. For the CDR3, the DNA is TGTGCCAGCAGCTCGGACGGAATCAATCAGCCCCAGCATTTT.

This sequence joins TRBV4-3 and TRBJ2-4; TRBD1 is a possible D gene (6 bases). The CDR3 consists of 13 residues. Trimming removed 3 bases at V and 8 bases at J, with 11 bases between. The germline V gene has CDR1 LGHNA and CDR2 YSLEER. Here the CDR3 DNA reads TGCGCCAGCAGCCAGAGGACAGTAGACATTCAGTACTTC. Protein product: CASSQRTVDIQYF.

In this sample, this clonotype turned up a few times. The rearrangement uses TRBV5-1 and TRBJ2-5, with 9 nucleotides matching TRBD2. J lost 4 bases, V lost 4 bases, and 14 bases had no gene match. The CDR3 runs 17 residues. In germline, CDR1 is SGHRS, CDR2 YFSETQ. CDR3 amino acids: CASSVSGGTLPGETQYF. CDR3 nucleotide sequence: TGCGCCAGCAGCGTTAGCGGGGGTACCCTTCCCGGAGAGACCCAGTACTTC.

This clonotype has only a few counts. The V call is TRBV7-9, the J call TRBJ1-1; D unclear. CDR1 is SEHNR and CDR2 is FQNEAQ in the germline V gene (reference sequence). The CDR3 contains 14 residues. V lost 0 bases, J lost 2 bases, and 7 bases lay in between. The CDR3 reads CASSLAPLNTEAFF. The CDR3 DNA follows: TGTGCCAGCAGCTTAGCGCCCCTTAACACTGAAGCTTTCTTT.

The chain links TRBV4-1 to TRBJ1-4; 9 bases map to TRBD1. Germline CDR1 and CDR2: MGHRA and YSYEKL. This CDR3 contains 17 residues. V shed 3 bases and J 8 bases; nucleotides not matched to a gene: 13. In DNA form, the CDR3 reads TGCGCCAGCAGCCACGTCCCGGGACAGGGATGGGAAGAAAAACTGTTTTTT. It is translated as CASSHVPGQGWEEKLFF.